A selection of T cell receptor beta chains follows, all from one sample in a study of T cell repertoires in cytomegalovirus infection. Using its own MiXCR run on the reads, TCRdb lists one record per CDR3 protein. The data hold about 740,000 distinct CDR3 sequences, with approximately 34% observed a single time. What was sequenced was PBMCs. These receptors all come from a human donor in good health (CMV status not recorded). Some clones in this sample may be carry-over from other donors' samples. The CDR3 runs from the conserved cysteine through the conserved F or W. Size values are once, few and many counts, or a class for expanded clones, and some rows have none.

CASSTTSGTSYNEQFF | TRBV19 | .
CASSRPGGRNYGYTF | TRBV12-3/TRBV12-4 | few
CASSLPSFSPEETQYF | TRBV7-9 | .
CASSEIEAYEQYF | TRBV10-2 | .
CASSQILHRGETQYF | TRBV7-2 | .
CASSYSGADKPAANYGYTF | TRBV6-6 | .
CASTWGSSYGYTF | TRBV12-3/TRBV12-4 | .
CASSLLRGRGVPLDEHGYTF | TRBV12-3/TRBV12-4 | few
CAWSIRGSGQPQHF | TRBV30 | .
CASSLAVIEQFF | TRBV7-9 | many
CASSQDPGRGTEAFF | TRBV4-1 | .
CASSLRSQRDNEQFF | TRBV12-3/TRBV12-4 | .
CASSLRWGPEKLFF | TRBV12-3/TRBV12-4 | few
CAGTRPSYEQYF | TRBV28 | .
CASCGGTRLYF | TRBV12-5 | once
CASSYVTSGGSSYNEQFF | TRBV27 | .
CASSPGTGNGYTF | TRBV7-2 | .
CASREYTGTNHSPLHF | TRBV19 | .
CASSTTSSYEQYF | TRBV19 | few
CASSLSRDRGTDTPSF | TRBV7-2 | once
CSARLGRGRETQYF | TRBV20-1 | few
CASSLNRATGVEKLFF | TRBV7-3 | few
CASSQLAGWDEQYF | TRBV14 | .
CSARPGTGAGNTIYF | TRBV20-1 | .
CASSEPYSNQPQHF | TRBV2 | .
CASSLEAGYGYTF | TRBV28 | .
CASSIGLAGTPAYEQYF | TRBV19 | once
CARSPQGQTNYGYTF | TRBV7-8 | .
CASSMGAAYNSPLHF | TRBV12-3/TRBV12-4 | many
CASSPRTSGGAGETQYF | TRBV5-1 | .
CASMSSYEQYF | TRBV27 | many
CSVETGDQPQHF | TRBV29-1 | .
CASSYPKGRRDGYTF | TRBV12-3/TRBV12-4 | .
CASRAAPGQGHTGELFF | TRBV6-2/TRBV6-3 | few
CASSPPDRFEYGYTF | TRBV18 | .
CASSPDISYSPLHF | TRBV28 | .
CASSPGTGGAGYTF | TRBV7-6 | many